This T cell receptor (beta chain) is drawn from a study of post-analysis software for immune sequencing data. The library was made from cDNA and included unique molecular identifiers. TCRdb recomputed calls from the PCR reads with MiXCR, one row per CDR3 protein. Among about 770,000 distinct CDR3 sequences listed, 35% to 55% were seen once. On this clonotype: Antigen unknown.

Study-level points and caveats: Four to six TRBV segments, including TRBV5-6, TRBV5-1 and TRBV20-1, were more frequent in patients than controls.

Germline values: CDR1 DFQATT, CDR2 SNEGSKA (reference sequence). V trimming: 0 bases; J trimming: 4 bases; junction bases outside the gene matches: 14. CDR3 length: 17 amino acids. The sequencing input was blood. This TCR was sampled from a girl under 18 with multiple sclerosis. This sequence joins TRBV20-1 and TRBJ2-5; 7 bases fit TRBD2. CDR3 DNA sequence: TGCAGTGCTAGAGACGGACTAGTGGGGGTCAGGCGAGAGACCCAGTACTTC. Protein sequence: CSARDGLVGVRRETQYF.